This T cell receptor beta chain was profiled in a study of sequential checkpoint blockade in melanoma. Produced via immunoSEQ multiplex PCR; TCRdb's table is partial and in-frame only. Found here are fewer than 20,000 clones, around 80% of them singletons; the top ten hold 35% to 40%. Treatment indicated: randomized to nivolumab then ipilimumab (arm A) or the reverse (arm B). The receptor was isolated from a human donor with melanoma. The sequences come from CD8+ T cells sorted from blood (inferred from file names), collected from a patient given nivolumab and ipilimumab in sequence.

CDR3 coding DNA: TGTGCCAGCAGCTTAGAAGCAGGGGGAAACACTGAAGCTTTCTTT. This encodes CASSLEAGGNTEAFF. The chain uses TRBV11-2 and TRBJ1-1, with TRBD1 matching over 7 bases. The CDR3 has 15 amino acids. Trimming took 0 bases from V and 2 from J; bases not matched to a gene: 3. The V gene's germline CDR1 is SGHAT and CDR2 FQNNGV.